This T cell receptor (beta chain) is from a study of blood T cell repertoires in COVID-19 (dated by TCRdb to about 2020). Background on the whole study: Samples from collaborators originated in the United States, Italy and Spain and spanned both the acute and convalescent phases of COVID-19. The material from the prospective study consisted of cDNA or gDNA derived from T cells, B-cell-depleted T cells, or PBMCs. The dataset comprised deeply sampled blood TCRbeta repertoires from subjects exposed to, actively infected with, or recovered from COVID-19. The repertoires were made available in a free public database intended to serve as a resource for research on the immune response to SARS-CoV-2. Samples were obtained from the ongoing ImmuneRACE study (first 160 participants) and from about 1,300 subjects provided by 6 global collaborators. Sample metadata almost always included a de-identified subject ID, COVID-19 status, age in years and sex. Where available, HLA class I and class II types were obtained from metadata supplied by the sample provider rather than from assay-based typing. Summary of the overall study and its limitations: The amount of clinical and demographic metadata varied by source and participant and was provided uncurated.

Whole blood was collected in K2EDTA tubes by collaborating institutions according to the institutions' own protocols. For TCRbeta analysis, collaborators shipped samples as frozen whole blood, isolated PBMCs, or DNA extracted from either of those sample types. As concerns this clone: Its antigen is unknown. Per-base quality was not reported, and no clone a single base away is much larger than it.

TCRbeta CDR3 regions were amplified from genomic DNA using the immunoSEQ Assay, a bias-controlled multiplex PCR. From the authors' description of their analysis: Within the assay, amplification of reference gene primers was used to estimate how many nucleated cells each sample contained. Sequence reads were collapsed and filtered to measure the absolute abundance of every unique TCRbeta CDR3 rearrangement. For each sample, productive Simpson clonality was calculated as the square root of Simpson's diversity index across productive rearrangements. This is the immuneACCESS table as TCRdb keeps it, with only in-frame sequences that have V and J called. A part of the clones is gone; compared with another copy, unresolved V genes explain less than half, and the rest is unexplained. The DNA was the basis for D and trimming; V, J and clone size are from that table. For this sample the table gives roughly 47,000 clones, of which over 70% were detected only once. Of the sample, less than 9% falls within the top ten clones.

Spanning cysteine to phenylalanine, the CDR3 consists of 15 amino acids. This entry keeps only the CDR3 DNA: 45 bases, framed from base 1. V is cut by 5 bases and J by 4 bases, and the space between the germline ends is 17 bases. The germline V gene (reference sequence) specifies SEHNR as CDR1 and FQNEAQ as CDR2. The sequence is built from TRBV7-9 and TRBJ1-2, and perhaps TRBD1 as D gene, on 5 matching bases. This sequence originates from a man aged 50 or older with acute or convalescent COVID-19. Source material: peripheral blood. The DNA reads as follows: TGTGCCAGCAGCGTCCCCCGGCCCGGGGGCTATGGCTACACCTTC. This sequence encodes CASSVPRPGGYGYTF.